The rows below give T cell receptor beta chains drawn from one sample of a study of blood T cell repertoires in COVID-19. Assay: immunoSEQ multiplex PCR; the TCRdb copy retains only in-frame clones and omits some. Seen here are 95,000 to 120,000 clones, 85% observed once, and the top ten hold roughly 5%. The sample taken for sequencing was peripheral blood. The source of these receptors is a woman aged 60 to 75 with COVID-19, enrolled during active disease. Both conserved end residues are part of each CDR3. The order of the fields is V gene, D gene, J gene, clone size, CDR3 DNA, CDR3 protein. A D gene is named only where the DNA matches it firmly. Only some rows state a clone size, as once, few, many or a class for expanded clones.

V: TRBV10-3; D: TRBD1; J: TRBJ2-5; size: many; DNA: TGTGCCACCCGCCGGACAGGCGAGTACCAAGAGACCCAGTACTTC; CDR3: CATRRTGEYQETQYF
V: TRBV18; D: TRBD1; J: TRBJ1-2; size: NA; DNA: TGTGCCAGCTCACCATTACGGACAGGGGAGGGAGGCTACACCTTC; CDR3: CASSPLRTGEGGYTF
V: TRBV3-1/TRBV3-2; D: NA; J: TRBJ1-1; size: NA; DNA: TGTGCCAGCAGCCAATGGGCCGGTGCAGAAGCTTTCTTT; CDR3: CASSQWAGAEAFF
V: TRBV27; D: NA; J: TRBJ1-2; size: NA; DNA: TGTGCCAGCAGTTTGGGCAGGGCCCATGGCTACACCTTC; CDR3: CASSLGRAHGYTF
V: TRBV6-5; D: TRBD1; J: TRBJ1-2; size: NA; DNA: TGTGCCAGCAGTTACACAGGGGGGGATGGCTACACCTTC; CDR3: CASSYTGGDGYTF
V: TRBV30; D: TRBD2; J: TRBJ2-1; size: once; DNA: TGTGCCTGGAGTGTAATGTTAGCGGGGGGGAGCTCCTACAATGAGCAGTTCTTC; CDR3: CAWSVMLAGGSSYNEQFF
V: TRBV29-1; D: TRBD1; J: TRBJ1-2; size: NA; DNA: TGCAGCGTCGCGCAGACAGGGGAGGACTATGGCTACACCTTC; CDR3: CSVAQTGEDYGYTF
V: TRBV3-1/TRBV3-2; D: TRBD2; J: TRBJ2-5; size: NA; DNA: TGTGCCAGCAGCCCCCGGACTAGCGGGGCTGAGACCCAGTACTTC; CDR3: CASSPRTSGAETQYF
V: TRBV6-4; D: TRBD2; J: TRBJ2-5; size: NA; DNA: TGTGCCAGCAGTGAGACTAGCGGGGGGCAAGAGACCCAGTACTTC; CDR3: CASSETSGGQETQYF
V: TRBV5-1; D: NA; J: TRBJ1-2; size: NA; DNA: TGCGCCAGCAGCTCCGGACAAAGCTATGGCTACACCTTC; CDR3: CASSSGQSYGYTF
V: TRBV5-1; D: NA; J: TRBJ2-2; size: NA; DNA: TGCGCCAGCAGCTTGGGATTTGAAACAGTCTCCAGGGGGGAGCTGTTTTTT; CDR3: CASSLGFETVSRGELFF
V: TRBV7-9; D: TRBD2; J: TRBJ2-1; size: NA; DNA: TGTGCCAGCAGCTTGGAAGGCGGGGGGGATACGAGCTCCTACAATGAGCAGTTCTTC; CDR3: CASSLEGGGDTSSYNEQFF
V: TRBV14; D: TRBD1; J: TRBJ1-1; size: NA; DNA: TGTGCCAGCAGCCCTACGGGGACAGTTTTGACAGCTTTCTTT; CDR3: CASSPTGTVLTAFF
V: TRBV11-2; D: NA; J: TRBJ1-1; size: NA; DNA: TGTGCCAGCAGCTTAATGGGGCCCACAATTGAAGCTTTCTTT; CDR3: CASSLMGPTIEAFF
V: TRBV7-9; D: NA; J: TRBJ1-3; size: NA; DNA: TGTGCCAGCAGCTTAGCGGTACAGGGATCTGGAAACACCATATATTTT; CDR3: CASSLAVQGSGNTIYF
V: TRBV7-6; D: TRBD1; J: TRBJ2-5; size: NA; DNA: TGTGCCAGCAGCTTTAGGGGACAGCGAGAGACCCAGTACTTC; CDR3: CASSFRGQRETQYF
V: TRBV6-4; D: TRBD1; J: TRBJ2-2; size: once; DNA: TGTGCCAGCAGGACAGGGTTCGGGGAGCTGTTTTTT; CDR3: CASRTGFGELFF
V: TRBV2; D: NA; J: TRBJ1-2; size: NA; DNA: TGTGCCAGCAGTGAGTTACAGACGGCCTATGAAGGCTACACCTTC; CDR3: CASSELQTAYEGYTF
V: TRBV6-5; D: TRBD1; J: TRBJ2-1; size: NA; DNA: TGTGCCAGCAAACCGGGACAGAGTTTCTATGAGCAGTTCTTC; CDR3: CASKPGQSFYEQFF
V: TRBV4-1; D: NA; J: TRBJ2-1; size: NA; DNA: TGCGCCAGCAGCCGTGAGGTGGAGAACAATGAGCAGTTCTTC; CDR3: CASSREVENNEQFF
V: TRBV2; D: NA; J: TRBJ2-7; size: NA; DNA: TGTGCCAGCAGTCCGCCTAGGGGTGAGCACTACGAGCAGTACTTC; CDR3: CASSPPRGEHYEQYF
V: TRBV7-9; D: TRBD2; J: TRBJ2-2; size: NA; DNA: TGTGCCAGCAGCCCCTCCCGCGGGGGGGCAAACACCGGGGAGCTGTTTTTT; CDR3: CASSPSRGGANTGELFF
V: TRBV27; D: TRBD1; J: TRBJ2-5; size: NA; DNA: TGTGCCAGCAGTGCAGGGGGCACGGGATCATTGGAGACCCAGTACTTC; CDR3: CASSAGGTGSLETQYF
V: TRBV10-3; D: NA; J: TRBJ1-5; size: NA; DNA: TGTGCCATCAGTGAGTCGCTAGCCTATAGCAATCAGCCCCAGCATTTT; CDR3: CAISESLAYSNQPQHF
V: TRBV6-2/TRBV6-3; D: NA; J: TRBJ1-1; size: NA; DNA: TGTGCCAGCAGTCATACGACAGGGAACACTGAAGCTTTCTTT; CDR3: CASSHTTGNTEAFF
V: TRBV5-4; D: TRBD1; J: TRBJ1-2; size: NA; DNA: TGTGCCAGCAGCCTGGGGACAGGGTCGCTTAAATATGGCTACACCTTC; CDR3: CASSLGTGSLKYGYTF
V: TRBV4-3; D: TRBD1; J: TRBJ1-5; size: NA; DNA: TGCGCCAGCAGCCAAGAGGTCTGGGGACAGGGGGTTGATGGCAATCAGCCCCAGCATTTT; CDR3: CASSQEVWGQGVDGNQPQHF
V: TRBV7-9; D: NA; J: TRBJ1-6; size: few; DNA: TGTGCCAGCAGCTTAGCTGCGCAGGGATCCTATAATTCACCCCTCCACTTT; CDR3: CASSLAAQGSYNSPLHF
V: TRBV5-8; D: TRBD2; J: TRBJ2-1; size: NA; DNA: TGTGCCAGCAGCTTGGGACTAGCGGGGGTCAATGAGCAGTTCTTC; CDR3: CASSLGLAGVNEQFF